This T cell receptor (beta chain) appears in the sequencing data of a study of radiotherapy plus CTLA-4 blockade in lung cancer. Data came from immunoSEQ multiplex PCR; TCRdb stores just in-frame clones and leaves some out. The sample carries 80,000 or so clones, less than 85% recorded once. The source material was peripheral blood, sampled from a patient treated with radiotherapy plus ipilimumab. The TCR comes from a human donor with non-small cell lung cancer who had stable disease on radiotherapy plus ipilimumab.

The CDR3 DNA sequence: TGTGCCAGCAGGCCCCTGACTAGCGGGGCCTACGAGCAGTACTTC. Translated: CASRPLTSGAYEQYF. The gene calls are TRBV6-6 and TRBJ2-7, with 11 positions matching TRBD2. This CDR3 has 15 amino acids. The V segment lost 6 bases and the J segment 2 bases; nucleotides outside the gene matches: 6. The germline gives CDR1 MNHNY, CDR2 SVGAGI (reference sequence).